One and the same sample provided the 6 T cell receptor beta chains below, sequenced in a study of cytotoxic CD8 clonotypes in ibrutinib-treated CLL. Clones were sequenced by immunoSEQ multiplex PCR, and TCRdb holds only the in-frame ones, with some missing. The table includes about 160,000 clones, more than 70% detected once. The sequences come from PBMCs, collected at disease progression, from a patient treated with ibrutinib. The source of these receptors is a human donor with chronic lymphocytic leukemia.

V usage is TRBV9 and J usage is TRBJ1-2; tentatively, D is TRBD1 (5 bases). This CDR3 contains 12 residues. Germline V lookup: CDR1 SGDLS, CDR2 YYNGEE. With 4 bases removed from V and 4 bases from J, the gap between germline ends came to 8 bases. The CDR3: CASSPDTYGYTF. CDR3 DNA sequence: TGTGCCAGCAGCCCGGACACCTATGGCTACACCTTC.

V usage is TRBV11-3 and J usage is TRBJ2-2; 16 bases align to TRBD2. Unmatched junction bases numbered 4, after V lost 5 bases and J lost 7 bases. Germline V gives CDR1 SGHNT, CDR2 YENEEA. There are 16 residues in the CDR3. CDR3 sequence reads: CASSPGTSGRVGELFF. CDR3 DNA sequence: TGTGCCAGCAGCCCGGGGACTAGCGGGAGGGTCGGGGAGCTGTTTTTT.

The CDR3 loop is CASRERGQGAGGYTF. For the CDR3, the DNA is TGTGCCAGCAGGGAACGGGGACAGGGGGCTGGTGGCTACACCTTC. The chain employs TRBV6-4 and TRBJ1-2; 12 positions agree with TRBD1. Per the germline V gene, CDR1 is MRHNA and CDR2 is SNTAGT. The CDR3 is 15 residues long. V trimming: 6 bases; J trimming: 7 bases; junction bases outside the gene matches: 9.

This chain links TRBV28 with TRBJ2-7; 9 bases line up with TRBD1. Germline V gene lookup returns CDR1 MDHEN and CDR2 SYDVKM. This CDR3 contains 15 residues. V lost 3 bases, J lost 5 bases, and 8 bases stayed unmatched. Here the CDR3 reads CASSLYGTGMNEQYF. CDR3 in DNA: TGTGCCAGCAGTTTGTACGGGACAGGGATGAACGAGCAGTACTTC.

The J gene is TRBJ2-1, the V gene TRBV18; 10 nucleotides line up with TRBD2. The CDR3 has 15 residues. V was pared by 6 bases and J by 4 bases, with 6 bases of the junction left unmatched. Germline V lookup: CDR1 KGHSH, CDR2 LQKENI. The CDR3 spells CASSPGTSDYNEQFF. The CDR3 DNA sequence: TGTGCCAGCTCGCCCGGGACTAGCGATTACAATGAGCAGTTCTTC.

The chain couples TRBV7-9 to TRBJ1-1; D remains ambiguous. Germline-derived CDR1 and CDR2 are SEHNR and FQNEAQ (reference sequence). V gave up 2 bases and J gave up 2 bases, with 6 bases separating them. This CDR3 contains 13 residues. CDR3 amino acids: CASSLNYNTEAFF. CDR3 DNA: TGTGCCAGCAGCTTAAATTACAACACTGAAGCTTTCTTT.